Listed below are T cell receptor beta chains from one sample, sequenced in a study of patients and donors after allogeneic stem cell transplantation. In TCRdb, the RT-PCR reads were re-called with MiXCR into one record per CDR3 protein. The data show about 410,000 distinct CDR3 sequences, 16% seen once. The material sequenced was blood, either unsorted or a sorted T cell fraction (not recorded which). These receptors all come from a human donor who was either an allogeneic HSCT recipient or a stem cell or donor lymphocyte infusion donor (not recorded which). It is not recorded whose cells these are; they may come from a transplant donor. Each CDR3 is given with its conserved first and last residue. Fields, in order: J gene, clone size, D gene, V gene, CDR3 DNA, CDR3 protein. The D gene is left open where the match is weak. Where a row states a size, it is once, few, many or the class of an expanded clone; other rows omit it.

TRBJ1-3 | few | - | TRBV20-1 | TGCAGTGCTAGAGGTCTAGGGGGGATTGGAAACACCATATATTTT | CSARGLGGIGNTIYF
TRBJ2-1 | few | TRBD2 | TRBV24-1 | TGTGCCACCAGTGATACCGGACTAGCGGGAGTATTCGGTGAGCAGTTCTTC | CATSDTGLAGVFGEQFF
TRBJ2-3 | few | - | TRBV3-1 | TGTGCCAGCAGCCACCTTGGGGGGACCCCGCAGTATTTT | CASSHLGGTPQYF
TRBJ2-3 | - | TRBD1 | TRBV20-1 | TGCAGTGCTAAACCGACAGGGGATGTTGCGGATACGCAGTATTTT | CSAKPTGDVADTQYF
TRBJ2-7 | many | - | TRBV4-3 | TGCGCCAGCAGCCAAGGGGAGGAGACTAGGAACTACGAGCAGTACTTC | CASSQGEETRNYEQYF
TRBJ1-3 | - | - | TRBV7-9 | TGTGCCAGCGGGGAGACTCTCCAGACGGGAAACACCATATATTTT | CASGETLQTGNTIYF
TRBJ2-1 | many | TRBD2 | TRBV2 | TGTGCCAGCTTAGGACTAGCGGGAGGGGCGGCCTACAATGAGCAGTTCTTC | CASLGLAGGAAYNEQFF
TRBJ2-1 | few | TRBD2 | TRBV6-5 | TGTGCCAGCAGTTGGGGACTAGCCCACAATGAGCAGTTCTTC | CASSWGLAHNEQFF
TRBJ1-5 | - | - | TRBV3-1 | TGTGCCAGCGGTCAAAGGGGTGAAGTCCAGCATTTT | CASGQRGEVQHF
TRBJ2-7 | - | TRBD1 | TRBV7-2 | TGTGCCAGCAGCACGAGACAGGGCTCCTACGAGCAGTACTTC | CASSTRQGSYEQYF
TRBJ1-2 | few | - | TRBV6-1 | TGTGCCAGCAGTGAAAGGGGGGGCGGCTATGGCTACACCTTC | CASSERGGGYGYTF
TRBJ2-7 | - | - | TRBV7-9 | TGTGCCAGCAGCTTATTCCAGAGCAGTCGGGACGAGCAGTACTTC | CASSLFQSSRDEQYF
TRBJ2-7 | few | - | TRBV29-1 | TGCAGCGTGGCATCGGACTACGAGCAGTACTTC | CSVASDYEQYF
TRBJ2-7 | few | TRBD1 | TRBV4-2 | TGTGCCAGCAGCCACCGACAGGGTGCGAGGGACGAGCAGTACTTC | CASSHRQGARDEQYF
TRBJ2-3 | - | TRBD2 | TRBV20-1 | TGCAGTGCTAGAGGGGAGCGGGGATCCACAGATACGCAGTATTTT | CSARGERGSTDTQYF
TRBJ1-5 | few | - | TRBV30 | TGTGCCTGGAGCATGGGACTGATTAGCAATCAGCCCCAGCATTTT | CAWSMGLISNQPQHF
TRBJ2-3 | few | - | TRBV12-3/TRBV12-4 | TGTGCCAGCACCTCGGCGGGGGCGGGAGATACGCAGTATTTT | CASTSAGAGDTQYF
TRBJ1-2 | - | TRBD1 | TRBV6-2/TRBV6-3 | TGTGCCAGCAGGCTACCAGGGGGCGCGACAACTGGCTACACCTTC | CASRLPGGATTGYTF
TRBJ1-1 | few | - | TRBV5-1 | TGCGCCAGCAGCTCTAAGGAGCGGGGGGACACTGAAGCTTTCTTT | CASSSKERGDTEAFF
TRBJ2-1 | few | - | TRBV11-2 | TGTGCCAGCAGCTTAGGGGACTGGCGATTAAGGCAGTTCTTC | CASSLGDWRLRQFF
TRBJ2-1 | many | - | TRBV7-8 | TGTGCCAGCAGCTTAGCGTTAGGACTAAGATACAATGAGCAGTTCTTC | CASSLALGLRYNEQFF
TRBJ2-4 | few | TRBD2 | TRBV4-3 | TGCGCCAGCAGCCACCAAGCGGGATGGGGGAAAAACATTCAGTACTTC | CASSHQAGWGKNIQYF
TRBJ2-5 | many | - | TRBV7-6 | TGTGCCAGCAGCTTAACCGACAGAAGGACAGAGACCCAGTACTTC | CASSLTDRRTETQYF
TRBJ2-5 | many | - | TRBV6-5 | TGTGCCAGCAGTTACCAACAGGCGAGGGGGACCCAGTACTTC | CASSYQQARGTQYF
TRBJ2-1 | few | TRBD1 | TRBV24-1 | TGTGCCACCAGTGATCCCGGACAGGGGAGCCCCAATGAGCAGTTCTTC | CATSDPGQGSPNEQFF
TRBJ1-5 | few | TRBD1 | TRBV19 | TGTGCCAGTAGTATACGGACAGGGGACCAGCCCCAGCATTTT | CASSIRTGDQPQHF
TRBJ2-3 | few | TRBD2 | TRBV14 | TGTGCCAGCAGCCAATTTCCCACTAGCGGGAGTACAGATACGCAGTATTTT | CASSQFPTSGSTDTQYF
TRBJ2-5 | - | TRBD2 | TRBV6-5 | TGTGCCAGCAGTTACCGGGCTAGCGGGAGTAGGGAGACCCAGTACTTC | CASSYRASGSRETQYF
TRBJ2-1 | - | - | TRBV20-1 | TGCAGTGCCACGGGGATTGCCTACAATGAGCAGTTCTTC | CSATGIAYNEQFF
TRBJ2-1 | many | TRBD1 | TRBV5-1 | TGCGCCAGCAGCCTGAGGGGTGACAGGGCTGAGCAGTTCTTC | CASSLRGDRAEQFF
TRBJ2-3 | - | TRBD1 | TRBV10-3 | TGTGCCATCACCATGGGACAGGAGGGAGGCACAGATACGCAGTATTTT | CAITMGQEGGTDTQYF
TRBJ2-1 | - | - | TRBV7-9 | TGTGCCAGCAGCTTAAACGTCCCCGTGCTGTTCTTC | CASSLNVPVLFF
TRBJ2-3 | few | - | TRBV11-3 | TGTGCCAGCAGCCCCTGGGTGGATACGCAGTATTTT | CASSPWVDTQYF
TRBJ2-5 | few | TRBD2 | TRBV7-9 | TGTGCCAGCAGCTTAGCGCGGGGGGCAGAGACCCAGTACTTC | CASSLARGAETQYF
TRBJ2-7 | - | TRBD2 | TRBV10-3 | TGTGCCATCACCCGAGCGGGAGGGCCCTACGAGCAGTACTTC | CAITRAGGPYEQYF
TRBJ1-1 | few | - | TRBV20-1 | TGCAGTGCTAGGGACCTCCGGGGGGAGGTTGAAGCTTTCTTT | CSARDLRGEVEAFF
TRBJ2-1 | few | - | TRBV11-2 | TGTGCCAGCAGCTCAGGCGGGGCGGGGTCCTGGTCCCGACTTAATGAGCAGTTCTTC | CASSSGGAGSWSRLNEQFF
TRBJ1-1 | - | TRBD1 | TRBV7-9 | TGTGCCAGCAGCGCCTGGACAGGGGGCGCAAAAGTGAATGAAGCTTTCTTT | CASSAWTGGAKVNEAFF
TRBJ2-2 | - | TRBD2 | TRBV5-1 | TGCGCCAGCAGCCGGGGGGTAGCGGGGACGACCGGGGAGCTGTTTTTT | CASSRGVAGTTGELFF
TRBJ2-7 | - | - | TRBV7-6 | TGTGCCAGCAGTCTTTCGTTCTCCTACGAGCAGTACTTC | CASSLSFSYEQYF
TRBJ2-1 | once | TRBD2 | TRBV18 | TGTGCCAGCTCACCACGTTCGGGAGGGGGCAATGAGCAGTTCTTC | CASSPRSGGGNEQFF
TRBJ2-7 | few | - | TRBV6-6 | TGTGCCAGCAGTTATTCGATCAGATACGAGCAGTACTTC | CASSYSIRYEQYF
TRBJ2-7 | few | - | TRBV6-1 | TGTGCCAGCAGTGTTCAAAGGGGGTCCTTCTACGAGCAGTACTTC | CASSVQRGSFYEQYF
TRBJ2-5 | - | - | TRBV7-9 | TGTGCCAGCAGCTTAGCCGCGCCGGAGGCCCAGTACTTC | CASSLAAPEAQYF
TRBJ2-2 | - | TRBD2 | TRBV11-1 | TGTGCCAGCAGCTTAATAACTAGCGGGTATATCCGGAACACCGGGGAGCTGTTTTTT | CASSLITSGYIRNTGELFF
TRBJ2-3 | few | - | TRBV7-8 | TGTGCCAGCAGCGACGACAGCACAGATACGCAGTATTTT | CASSDDSTDTQYF
TRBJ2-2 | few | - | TRBV7-2 | TGTGCCAGCAGCCTCTACCACATTTCGAGGGAGCTGTTTTTT | CASSLYHISRELFF
TRBJ1-4 | few | TRBD1 | TRBV30 | TGTGCCTGGAGTGGGCAGGGACAGACGAATGAAAAACTGTTTTTT | CAWSGQGQTNEKLFF
TRBJ2-3 | - | - | TRBV5-1 | TGCGCCAGCAGCTTCGGGAGCGCAGATACGCAGTATTTT | CASSFGSADTQYF
TRBJ1-1 | - | - | TRBV20-1 | TGCAGTGCTAGGCCCTTTGGGGCAGGGAACACTGAAGCTTTCTTT | CSARPFGAGNTEAFF
TRBJ1-3 | few | TRBD1 | TRBV6-1 | TGTGCCAGCAGTCACAGGGGAGGCGGAAACACCATATATTTT | CASSHRGGGNTIYF
TRBJ2-2 | many | TRBD2 | TRBV12-3/TRBV12-4 | TGTGCCAGCAGGGGAAAAGAGGATCAAGGCCGGGGGGACACCGGGGAGCTGTTTTTT | CASRGKEDQGRGDTGELFF
TRBJ1-1 | - | - | TRBV7-9 | TGTGCCAGCAGCTTGGTGGAGGCAGGTGAAGCTTTCTTT | CASSLVEAGEAFF
TRBJ1-5 | - | TRBD1 | TRBV7-2 | TGTGCCAGCAGCTTAGGGGACAGGGGATGGGGCAATCAGCCCCAGCATTTT | CASSLGDRGWGNQPQHF
TRBJ1-2 | - | TRBD1 | TRBV6-2/TRBV6-3 | TGTGCCAGCAGACCCTCCGGGACAGGGGGCGCGGACTATGGCTACACCTTC | CASRPSGTGGADYGYTF